This T cell receptor beta chain emerged from a study of long-term antiretroviral therapy in people with HIV. This clone came up a few times. At survey level, the immunoSEQ assay was run in its v3.0 version. Some clones are missing from TCRdb's copy, which holds only in-frame ones; the method was immunoSEQ multiplex PCR. The sample has roughly 30,000 clones; about 86% are singletons. The germline V and J ends were trimmed by 4 bases and 2 bases, with 8 bases remaining between them. Germline loops: CDR1 SNHLY, CDR2 FYNNEI. This CDR3 is built from 13 residues. The input for sequencing was unsorted PBMCs, taken 0.8 years after starting antiretroviral therapy. The J gene is TRBJ1-1, the V gene TRBV2, with TRBD1 as a possible D gene (6 bases). This TCR was sampled from a woman aged 25 to 39 with HIV. CDR3 DNA sequence: TGTGCCAGCAGTGGACAGGAAAACACTGAAGCTTTCTTT. It translates to CASSGQENTEAFF.